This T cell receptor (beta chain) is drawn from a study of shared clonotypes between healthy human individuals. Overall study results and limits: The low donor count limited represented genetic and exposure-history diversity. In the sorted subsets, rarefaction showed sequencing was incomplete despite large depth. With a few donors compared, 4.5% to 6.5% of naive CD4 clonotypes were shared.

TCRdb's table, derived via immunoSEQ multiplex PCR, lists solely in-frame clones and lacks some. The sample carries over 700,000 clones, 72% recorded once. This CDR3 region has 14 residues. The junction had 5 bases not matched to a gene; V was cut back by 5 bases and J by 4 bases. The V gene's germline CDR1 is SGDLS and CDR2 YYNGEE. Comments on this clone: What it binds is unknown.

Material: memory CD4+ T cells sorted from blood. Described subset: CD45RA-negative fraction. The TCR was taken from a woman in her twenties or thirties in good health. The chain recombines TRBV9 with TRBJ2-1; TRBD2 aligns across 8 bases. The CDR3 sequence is CASSSGNTYNEQFF. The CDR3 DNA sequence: TGTGCCAGCAGTAGCGGGAATACTTACAATGAGCAGTTCTTC.